The sample holds a few counts of the clone carrying this T cell receptor beta chain. Its antigen is currently unknown. The authors made TCR cDNA by 5'RACE template switching, adding a universal primer site and UMIs. TCRdb passed the 5' RACE reads through MiXCR, listing each CDR3 protein once. The table has about 58,000 distinct CDR3 sequences, around 6.5% seen once; the top ten hold approximately 37%. Germline trimming cut 5 bases from V and 0 bases from J; bases unmatched to any gene: 6. Germline loops: CDR1 SEHNR, CDR2 FQNEAQ (reference sequence). There are 15 residues in the CDR3. These data come from a study of T cells after yellow fever vaccination. Overall study context: Fractions containing few cells were prepared with SMART-Seq v4 Ultra Low Input.

Study-level results: Overlap between CD4 and CD8 compartments was detected for a small share of clonotypes. High-abundance clonotypes from the bulk population could contaminate FACS-sorted repertoires.

The chain recombines TRBV7-9 with TRBJ1-2; 7 nucleotides match TRBD1. The input for sequencing was CD8+ T cells sorted from PBMCs, taken on the day of the first yellow fever vaccination. This receptor was obtained from a man aged 18-30 years who received the YFV17D yellow fever vaccine. DNA of the CDR3: TGTGCCAGCAGCGCAGGGACAGCACCTAACTATGGCTACACCTTC. Its translation is CASSAGTAPNYGYTF.